The source of this T cell receptor (beta chain) is a study of T-cell memory formation after mild COVID-19. Study findings and constraints: Some responding clones appeared in pre-infection memory, suggesting cross-reactive memory joined. Shrinking CD4+ clones were chiefly CM and EM; CD8+ ones were chiefly EMRA. Proof of SARS-CoV-2 specificity was absent for the second-wave clones that crested on day 37.

The CDR3 contains 15 residues. V lost 5 bases and J lost 9; bases outside the gene matches: 11. CDR1 is SGHTA, CDR2 FQGNSA, per germline. As to this clonotype: Antigen specificity is unknown.

cDNA libraries for TCR alpha and TCR beta, carrying sample barcodes and UMIs, came from 5'RACE with constant-segment primers. Using its own MiXCR run on the 5' RACE reads, TCRdb lists one record per CDR3 protein. The sample carries a few hundred thousand distinct CDR3 sequences, approximately 20% recorded once. The chain employs TRBV7-2 and TRBJ2-1; TRBD1 matches 9 bases. The sequencing input was PBMCs or a T cell subset sorted from them (not recorded which). The sequence was collected from a man between 18 and 35 years old who had mild COVID-19 (a few samples of this study predate the infection). Cell type and time point are not known. The CDR3 reads CASSPGTGLYAEQFF. The CDR3 DNA sequence: TGTGCCAGCAGCCCTGGGACAGGGCTCTATGCTGAGCAGTTCTTC.